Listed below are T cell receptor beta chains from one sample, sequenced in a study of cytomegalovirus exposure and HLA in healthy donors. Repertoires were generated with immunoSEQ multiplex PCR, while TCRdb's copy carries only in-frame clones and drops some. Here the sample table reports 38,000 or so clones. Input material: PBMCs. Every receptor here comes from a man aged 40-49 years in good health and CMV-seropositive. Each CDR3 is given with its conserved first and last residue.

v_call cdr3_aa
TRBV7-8 CASSYASGTNTGELFF
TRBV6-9 CASRGDCHSGNTIYF
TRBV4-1 CASSFSRGEQPQHF
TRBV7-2 CASSLRAPSGRIGELFF
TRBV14 CASSQTGFGAGVGEQFF
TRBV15 CATSPQGSEQFF
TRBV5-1 CASSLSTDTQYF
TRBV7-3 CASSLIGGSRETQYF
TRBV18 CASSPGGLAQPQHF
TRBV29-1 CSVERLAGQSYEQYF
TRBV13 CASSLRQAGSYEQYF
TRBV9 CASSVFPGLAGGPGTGELFF
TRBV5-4 CASSSETGGDYGYTF
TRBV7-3 CASSLTGPDTQYF
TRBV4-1 CASSQEGTGRQPQHF
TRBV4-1 CASSPGLAHNEQFF
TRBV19 CASSSSSRNEKLFF
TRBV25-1 CASTGTGGHYNEQFF
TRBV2 CASSDYSTDTQYF
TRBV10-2 CASKEGASYNEQFF
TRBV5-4 CASRRDYPDTDTQYF
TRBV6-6 CASSYRSGLAGNEQYF
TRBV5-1 CASSSPGVTYEQYF
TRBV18 CASSEGVEEQYF
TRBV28 CASSQTSGGGGTDTQYF
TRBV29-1 CSVATSGRASEQYF
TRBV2 CASSPGLAGGWGLVSYNEQFF
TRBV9 CASSVVAGYEQYF
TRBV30 CAWSRQSNQPQHF
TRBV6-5 CASSYSGTRLEKLFF
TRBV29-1 CSVEGSSGRFYEQFF
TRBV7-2 CASSLEGLAGVQYF
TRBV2 CASRSTGTGGSGTEAFF
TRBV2 CASSEQGGGREQYF
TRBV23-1 CASSQSMAKDDNSPLHF
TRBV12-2 CASRPPALAGVADTQYF